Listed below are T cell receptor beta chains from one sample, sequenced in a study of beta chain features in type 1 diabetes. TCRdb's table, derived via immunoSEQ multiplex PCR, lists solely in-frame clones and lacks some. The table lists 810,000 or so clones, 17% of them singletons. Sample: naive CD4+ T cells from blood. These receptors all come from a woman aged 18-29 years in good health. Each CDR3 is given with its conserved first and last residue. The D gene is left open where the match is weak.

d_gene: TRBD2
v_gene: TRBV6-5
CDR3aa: CASSYTTSGSSYEQYF

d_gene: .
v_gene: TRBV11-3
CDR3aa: CASSFGLTETQYF

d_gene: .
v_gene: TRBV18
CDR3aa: CASSPPGRHYEQYF

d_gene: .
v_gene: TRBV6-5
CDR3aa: CASSHGFYEQYF

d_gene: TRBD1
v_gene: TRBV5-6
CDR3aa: CASSYLNTGTGVPVQYF

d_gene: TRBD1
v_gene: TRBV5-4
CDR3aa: CASSLERTGEKLFF

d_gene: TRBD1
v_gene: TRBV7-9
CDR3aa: CASTTTGSTGANVLTF

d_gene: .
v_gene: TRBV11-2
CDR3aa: CASSRGGFTGNTIYF

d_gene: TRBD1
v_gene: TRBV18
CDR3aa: CASSPLTGTDTQYF

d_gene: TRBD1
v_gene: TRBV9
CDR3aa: CASSVVVTGGVNTEAFF

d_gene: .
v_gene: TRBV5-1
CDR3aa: CASSFRTSGYGYTF

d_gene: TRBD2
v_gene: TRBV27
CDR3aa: CASRLAGSGTDTQYF

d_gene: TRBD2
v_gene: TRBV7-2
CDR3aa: CASSIRVPTSGSSYEQYF

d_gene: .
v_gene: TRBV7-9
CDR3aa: CASSLDRRGTRSSYNEQFF

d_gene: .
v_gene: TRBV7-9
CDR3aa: CASSPRGGGTDTQYF

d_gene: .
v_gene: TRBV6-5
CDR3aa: CASSSSGGPADTQYF

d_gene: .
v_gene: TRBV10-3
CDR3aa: CASSLLALESNEQYF

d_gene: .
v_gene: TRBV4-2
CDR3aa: CASSQDTGFYGYTF

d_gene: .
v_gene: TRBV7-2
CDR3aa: CASSLVGLGGFYYEQYF

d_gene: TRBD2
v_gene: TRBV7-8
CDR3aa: CASSFAGLGRIDTQYF

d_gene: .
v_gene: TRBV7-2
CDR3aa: CASSQIRGSYGYTF

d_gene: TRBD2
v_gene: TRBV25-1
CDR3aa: CASSDHLAAPYNEQFF

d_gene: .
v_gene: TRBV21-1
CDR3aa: CASSSGARYEQYF

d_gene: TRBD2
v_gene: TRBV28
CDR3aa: CASSSLAGGGTDTQYF

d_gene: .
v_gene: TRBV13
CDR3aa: CASSLEGGRAEQYF

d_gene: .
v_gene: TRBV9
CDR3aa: CASSVQHTSDTQYF

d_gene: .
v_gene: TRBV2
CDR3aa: CASSDSEVYEQYF

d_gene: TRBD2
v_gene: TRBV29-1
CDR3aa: CSGLSGEETQYF

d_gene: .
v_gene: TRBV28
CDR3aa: CASRSNTEAFF

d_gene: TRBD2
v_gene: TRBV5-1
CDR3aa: CASSWTSGSETQYF

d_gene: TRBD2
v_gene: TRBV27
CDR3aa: CASRHLAGGNNEQFF

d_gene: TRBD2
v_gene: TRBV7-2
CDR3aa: CASSLGLAGVEQYF

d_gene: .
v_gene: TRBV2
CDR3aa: CASSRINYGYTF

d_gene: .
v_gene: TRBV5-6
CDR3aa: CASSLREFHWNEQFF

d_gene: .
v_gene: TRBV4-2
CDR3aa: CASSQDYRALGYNEQFF

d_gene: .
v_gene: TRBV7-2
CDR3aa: CASSSSRREQYF